The clone carrying this T cell receptor beta chain has at least ten counts. This record belongs to a study of identical twins. V shed 4 bases and J 5 bases; nucleotides not matched to a gene: 3. Looked up from germline, CDR1 is SGHRS and CDR2 is YFSETQ. The CDR3 contains 13 residues. One entry per CDR3 protein, called by TCRdb with MiXCR from the 5' RACE reads. The top ten clones hold 2.9% of a sample with about 470,000 distinct CDR3 sequences, 20% to 25% of them seen once. These records were also assigned to another study, of T cells expressing NK-cell markers.

The TCR comes from a woman aged 18-29 years in good health. Sequenced material: CD4+ T cells sorted from blood. The chain has TRBV5-1 and TRBJ2-4; TRBD1 agrees at 7 bases. DNA for the CDR3: TGCGCCAGCAGCCCGGGGACAGAAAACATTCAGTACTTC. Translated, it gives CASSPGTENIQYF.